The T cell receptor (beta chain) under discussion was sequenced for a study of regulatory and conventional T cells in RAG deficiency. Study-wide results and caveats: In Omenn syndrome, sorted "Tregs" may be peripherally activated cells.

Repertoires were generated with immunoSEQ multiplex PCR, while TCRdb's copy carries only in-frame clones and drops some. The table includes about 6,700 clones, roughly four fifths detected once. The CDR3 is made up of 15 amino acids. V gave up 5 bases and J gave up 4 bases, with 18 bases separating them. Germline CDR1 MNHEY, CDR2 SMNVEV (reference sequence). Note on this clone: What it recognizes is unknown.

These sequences were also reported in another study, on regulatory T cells. This second study notes: Amplification used 52 TRBV primers and 13 TRBJ primers. Regulatory T cells showed the strongest V-J pair restriction and V/J gene skewing among patient repertoires.

The genes are TRBV27 and TRBJ2-7; D uncertain. The receptor's source is a human donor in good health. Source material: CD8+ T cells sorted from blood. The CDR3 loop is CASSPGDSGRYEQYF. CDR3 DNA: TGTGCCAGCAGTCCTGGCGATAGTGGTAGGTACGAGCAGTACTTC.